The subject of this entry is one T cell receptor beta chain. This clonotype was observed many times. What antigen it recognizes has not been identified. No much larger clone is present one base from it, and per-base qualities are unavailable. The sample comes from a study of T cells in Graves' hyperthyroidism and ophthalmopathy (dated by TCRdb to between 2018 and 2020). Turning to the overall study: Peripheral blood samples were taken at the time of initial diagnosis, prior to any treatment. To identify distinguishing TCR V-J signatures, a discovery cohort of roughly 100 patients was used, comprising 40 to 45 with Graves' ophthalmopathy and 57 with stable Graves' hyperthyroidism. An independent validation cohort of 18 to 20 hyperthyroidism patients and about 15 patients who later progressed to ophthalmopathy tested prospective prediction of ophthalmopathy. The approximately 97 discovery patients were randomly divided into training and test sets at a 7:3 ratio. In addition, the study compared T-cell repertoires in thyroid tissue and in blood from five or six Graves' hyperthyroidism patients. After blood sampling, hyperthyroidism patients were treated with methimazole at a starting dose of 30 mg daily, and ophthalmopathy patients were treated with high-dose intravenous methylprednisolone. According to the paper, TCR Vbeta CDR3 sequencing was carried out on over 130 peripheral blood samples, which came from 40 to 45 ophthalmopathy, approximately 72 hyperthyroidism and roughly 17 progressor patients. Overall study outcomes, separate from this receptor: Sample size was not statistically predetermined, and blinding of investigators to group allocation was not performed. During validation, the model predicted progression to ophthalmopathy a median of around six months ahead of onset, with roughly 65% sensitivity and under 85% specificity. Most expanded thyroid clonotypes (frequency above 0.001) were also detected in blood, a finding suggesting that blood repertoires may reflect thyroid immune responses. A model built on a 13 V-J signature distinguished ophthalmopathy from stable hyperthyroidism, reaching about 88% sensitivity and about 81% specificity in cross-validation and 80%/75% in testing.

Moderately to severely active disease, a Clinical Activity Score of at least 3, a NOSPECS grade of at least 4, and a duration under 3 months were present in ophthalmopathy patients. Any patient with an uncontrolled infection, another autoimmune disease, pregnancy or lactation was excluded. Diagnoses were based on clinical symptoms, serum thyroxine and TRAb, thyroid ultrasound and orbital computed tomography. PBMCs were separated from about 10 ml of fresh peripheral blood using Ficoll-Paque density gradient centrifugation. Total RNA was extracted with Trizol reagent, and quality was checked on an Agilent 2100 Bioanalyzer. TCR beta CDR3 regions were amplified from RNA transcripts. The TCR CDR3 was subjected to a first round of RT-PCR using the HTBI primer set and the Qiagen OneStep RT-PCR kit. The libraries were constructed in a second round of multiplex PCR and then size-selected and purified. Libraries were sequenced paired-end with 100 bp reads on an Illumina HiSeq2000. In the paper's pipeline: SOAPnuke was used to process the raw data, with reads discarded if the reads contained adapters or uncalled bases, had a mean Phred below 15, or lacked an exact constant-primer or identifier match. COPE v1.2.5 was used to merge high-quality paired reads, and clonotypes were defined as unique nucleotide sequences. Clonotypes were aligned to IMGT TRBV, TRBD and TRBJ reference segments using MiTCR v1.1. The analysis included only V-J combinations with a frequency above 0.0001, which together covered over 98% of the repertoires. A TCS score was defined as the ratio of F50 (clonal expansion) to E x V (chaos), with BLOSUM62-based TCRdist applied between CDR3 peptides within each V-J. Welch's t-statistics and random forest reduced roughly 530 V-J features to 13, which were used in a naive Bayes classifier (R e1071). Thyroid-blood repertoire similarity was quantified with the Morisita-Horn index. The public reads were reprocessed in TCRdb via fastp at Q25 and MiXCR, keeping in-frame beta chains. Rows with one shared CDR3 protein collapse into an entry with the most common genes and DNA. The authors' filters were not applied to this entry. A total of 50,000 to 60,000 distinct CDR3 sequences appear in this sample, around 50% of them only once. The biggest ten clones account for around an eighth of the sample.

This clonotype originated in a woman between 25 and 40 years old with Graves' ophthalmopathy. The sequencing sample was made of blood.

The CDR3 loop reads CASSQVGTRTGELFF. Read as DNA, the sequence is TGCGCCAGCAGCCAAGTTGGGACAAGGACCGGGGAGCTGTTTTTT. Recombination connected TRBV4-1 to TRBJ2-2; 6 matching bases give a weak D call of TRBD1. The CDR3 sequence holds 15 residues, the cysteine and phenylalanine included. The kept DNA is CDR3 alone, 45 bases in frame from the first base. Sequences MGHRA (CDR1) and YSYEKL (CDR2) are obtained from the germline V gene. Deletion took 1 base off V and 5 bases off J, with a span of 11 bases between the germline ends.